Below, one T cell receptor (beta chain) is given with its context. This sample stems from a study of chemoradiotherapy in HPV16-positive cancers. As for the study in general: Functional T-cell assays on two HPV16-positive patients' cells defined candidate HPV-specific clones and common TCR motifs.

The repertoire was sequenced with immunoSEQ multiplex PCR; TCRdb's copy has only in-frame clones and lacks some. This table holds about 1,400 clones, nearly 90% found once. In germline, CDR1 is SEHNR, CDR2 FQNEAQ (reference sequence). This CDR3 is built from 11 residues. The V and J ends lost 3 bases and 13 bases respectively, with 7 bases between them. This chain uses TRBV7-9 with TRBJ1-6; tentatively, D is TRBD1 (6 bases). This receptor was taken from a human donor with HPV-associated anogenital cancer. The specimen was tumor tissue, collected from a patient who underwent chemoradiotherapy. The chain's CDR3 is CASSLRGPLHF. The CDR3 region has the DNA TGTGCCAGCAGCTTGAGGGGGCCCCTCCACTTT.